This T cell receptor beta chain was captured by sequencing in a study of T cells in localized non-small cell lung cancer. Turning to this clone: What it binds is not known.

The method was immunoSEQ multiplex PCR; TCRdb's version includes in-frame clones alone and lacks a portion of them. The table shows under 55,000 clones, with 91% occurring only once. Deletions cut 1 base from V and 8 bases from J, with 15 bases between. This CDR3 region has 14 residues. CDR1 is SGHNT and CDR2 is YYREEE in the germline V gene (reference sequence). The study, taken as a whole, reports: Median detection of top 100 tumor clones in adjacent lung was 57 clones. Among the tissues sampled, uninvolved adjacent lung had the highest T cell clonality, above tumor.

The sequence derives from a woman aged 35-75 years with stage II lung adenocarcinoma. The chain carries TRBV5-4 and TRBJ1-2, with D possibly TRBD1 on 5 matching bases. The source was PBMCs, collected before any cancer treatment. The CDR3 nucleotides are TGTGCCAGCAGCTTGCAGGGATCTACGGGAGGCTACACCTTC. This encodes CASSLQGSTGGYTF.